The 18 T cell receptor beta chains given below trace back to one sample, sequenced in a study of T-cell memory formation after mild COVID-19. TCRdb re-derived calls from the 5' RACE reads in MiXCR, one entry per CDR3 protein. The sample lists around 250,000 distinct CDR3 sequences, over 8.5% occurring once. The sequencing input was PBMCs or a T cell subset sorted from them (not recorded which). Receptors originate from a man between 18 and 35 years old who had mild COVID-19 (a few samples of this study predate the infection). Cell type and time point are not known.

This clonotype was seen repeatedly, ten times or more. In DNA, the CDR3 is TGTGCCAGCAGCTTAGGGGACAATGAGCAGTTCTTC. The encoded protein is CASSLGDNEQFF. The rearrangement uses TRBV11-2 and TRBJ2-1; D uncertain. V gave up 1 base and J gave up 5 bases, with 3 bases separating them. Germline CDR1 and CDR2: SGHAT and FQNNGV. The CDR3 consists of 12 residues.

This clonotype was seen many times. The rearrangement joins TRBV3-1 to TRBJ2-7, with 11 bases aligning to TRBD1. Germline V gene lookup returns CDR1 LGHDT and CDR2 YNNKEL (reference sequence). CDR3 size: 13 residues. The V segment lost 7 bases and the J segment 7 bases; nucleotides outside the gene matches: 6. CDR3 in amino acids: CASTPDRGREQYF. CDR3 DNA: TGTGCCAGCACCCCGGACAGGGGGCGTGAGCAGTACTTC.

This clonotype was seen only a few times. The chain uses TRBV11-3 and TRBJ1-1, with D possibly being TRBD1 (5 bases). CDR1 and CDR2 from the germline V gene are SGHNT and YENEEA. Trimming left V 5 bases short and J 3 bases short, with 10 bases between. The CDR3 has 13 amino acids. CDR3 nucleotides: TGTGCCAGCAGCCCCGGGGGGGACACTGAAGCTTTCTTT. As protein: CASSPGGDTEAFF.

This chain connects TRBV20-1 to TRBJ2-1; TRBD1 is a possible D gene (5 bases). Germline loops: CDR1 DFQATT, CDR2 SNEGSKA (reference sequence). The length of the CDR3 is 11 residues. V lost 5 bases and J 9 bases, leaving 11 bases between the germline ends. The CDR3 bases are TGCAGTGCTGACAGTTTCTTTGAGCAGTTCTTC. Protein sequence: CSADSFFEQFF.

This clonotype was seen only a few times. The chain employs TRBV24-1 and TRBJ2-7; 9 nucleotides agree with TRBD1. Germline lookup yields CDR1 KGHDR and CDR2 SFDVKD. This CDR3 has 16 amino acids. V was clipped by 4 bases and J by 1 base; unmatched bases: 7. The CDR3: CATSDSDRGGSYEQYV. The CDR3 nucleotides read TGTGCCACCAGTGACTCCGACAGGGGGGGATCCTACGAGCAGTACGTC.

This clonotype was picked up a small number of times. The V gene is TRBV5-1, the J gene TRBJ1-5; D is uncertain. This CDR3 region has 15 residues. Trimming took 0 bases from V and 3 from J, leaving 10 bases between them. CDR1 and CDR2 (germline): SGHRS, YFSETQ. CDR3 coding DNA: TGCGCCAGCAGCTTGGCGGGGAACGACAATCAGCCCCAGCATTTT. It yields the protein CASSLAGNDNQPQHF.

This clonotype was seen more than once but under ten times. The V and J genes are TRBV6-6 and TRBJ2-7; 9 bases fit TRBD2. The CDR3 contains 15 residues. V lost 2 bases to trimming and J lost 2 bases; unmatched junction nucleotides: 4. Germline V CDR1 and CDR2: MNHNY, SVGAGI (reference sequence). In nucleotides, the CDR3 is TGTGCCAGCAGTTACATTCAGCGGGGGGCCTACGAGCAGTACTTC. It translates to CASSYIQRGAYEQYF.

The chain recombines TRBV30 with TRBJ1-2; D is unresolved. The CDR3 is 11 residues long. V shed 1 base and J shed 8 bases, with 8 bases lying between them. Germline lookup yields CDR1 GTSNPN and CDR2 SVGIG (reference sequence). In DNA form, the CDR3 reads TGTGCCTGGAGTGCACCGGGGGGCTACACCTTC. Its protein is CAWSAPGGYTF.

This clonotype was seen just once. V usage is TRBV5-4 and J usage is TRBJ2-3, with TRBD2 matching over 7 bases. V shed 10 bases and J 4 bases; nucleotides not matched to a gene: 6. The CDR3 spans 12 residues. CDR1 and CDR2 from the germline V gene are SGHNT and YYREEE (reference sequence). CDR3 sequence (DNA): TGTGCCGGAGGGACTAAGGCAGATACGCAGTATTTT. Encoded protein: CAGGTKADTQYF.

This clonotype was seen at least ten times. The chain couples TRBV7-9 to TRBJ2-5, with D possibly matching TRBD2 (6 bases). The ends were cut back, 4 bases at V and 5 bases at J, with 17 bases in the middle. Per germline, CDR1 SEHNR and CDR2 FQNEAQ (reference sequence). The CDR3 contains 15 residues. Written as DNA, the CDR3 is TGTGCCAGCAGCTGGGCAAGCGGGTCGGGGGAGACCCAGTACTTC. As protein: CASSWASGSGETQYF.

This clonotype has more than one count but fewer than ten. V gene TRBV12-3 or TRBV12-4 combines with J gene TRBJ2-3, with a weak D call TRBD2 (6 bases). V lost 3 bases to trimming and J lost 0 bases, with 13 bases between them. The CDR3 is made up of 16 amino acids. The CDR3 sequence: CASSFRAGLSTDTQYF. As DNA, the CDR3 is TGTGCCAGCAGTTTTAGGGCGGGGTTGAGCACAGATACGCAGTATTTT.

This clonotype was observed a few times. The gene calls are TRBV15 and TRBJ2-3, with TRBD1 matching over 10 bases. CDR1 LNHNV and CDR2 YYDKDF come from the germline V gene (reference sequence). This CDR3 comprises 14 residues. With V trimmed by 7 bases and J by 6 bases, 7 bases remained unmatched. The CDR3 is CATTPDRGSDTQYF. As DNA, the CDR3 is TGTGCCACCACCCCGGACAGGGGGAGCGATACGCAGTATTTT.

The gene calls are TRBV12-5 and TRBJ2-3; maybe TRBD2 (7 bases). The V gene lost 4 bases and the J gene lost 4 bases, with 18 bases spanning the gap. Germline CDR1 reads LGHNT; CDR2 reads FRNRAP. This CDR3 has 16 amino acids. The CDR3 coding sequence is TGTGCTAGTGGTTCAGTCACGGGGGGCCCCCCAGATACGCAGTATTTT. It translates to CASGSVTGGPPDTQYF. Full variable domain (outside the CDR3, taken from reference TRBV12-5 and TRBJ2-3): DARVTQTPRHKVTEMGQEVTMRCQPILGHNTVFWYRQTMMQGLELLAYFRNRAPLDDSGMPKDRFSAEMPDATLATLKIQPSEPRDSAVYFCASGSVTGGPPDTQYFGPGTRLTVL.

The chain uses TRBV12-3 or TRBV12-4 and TRBJ1-6; D remains ambiguous. The CDR3 contains 15 residues. V was pared by 5 bases and J by 7 bases, with 15 bases between. The CDR3 DNA reads as TGTGCCAGCAGTCTTTCCCCGATCCGAAATTCACCCCTCCACTTT. This encodes CASSLSPIRNSPLHF.

The J gene is TRBJ1-2, the V gene TRBV15, with unresolved D. There are 12 residues in the CDR3. V lost 0 bases, J lost 4 bases, and 3 bases lay in between. Germline V lookup: CDR1 LNHNV, CDR2 YYDKDF (reference sequence). The CDR3 coding sequence is TGTGCCACCAGCAGAGATCTCTATGGCTACACCTTC. Protein product: CATSRDLYGYTF.

V gene TRBV5-1 combines with J gene TRBJ2-1; 8 nucleotides align to TRBD1. Germline loops: CDR1 SGHRS, CDR2 YFSETQ. The CDR3 is 16 amino acids. Losses at the gene ends were 4 bases for V and 9 bases for J; bases not matched to a gene: 15. The CDR3 bases are TGCGCCAGCAGCGGATTCGGACAGGGCCGTCCGGGTGAGCAGTTCTTC. Translated, it gives CASSGFGQGRPGEQFF.

This clonotype was seen a handful of times. This chain connects TRBV10-2 to TRBJ2-3, with D possibly TRBD2 on 5 matching bases. CDR1 and CDR2 (germline): WSHSY, SAAADI. The V end was cut by 8 bases, the J end by 5 bases, with 14 bases between. The CDR3 runs 13 residues. The DNA of the CDR3 is TGCGCCAGCCACGGGGTGCGGGTAGATACGCAGTATTTT. This sequence encodes CASHGVRVDTQYF.

This clonotype has just a few counts. The rearrangement links TRBV3-1 to TRBJ2-5; tentative D call: TRBD2 (6 bases). V was cut by 3 bases and J by 1 base, with 6 bases left in between. Germline CDR1 is LGHDT and CDR2 is YNNKEL (reference sequence). The length of the CDR3 is 13 residues. CDR3 protein: CASSQGGQETQYF. DNA of the CDR3: TGTGCCAGCAGCCAGGGGGGCCAAGAGACCCAGTACTTC.